The sequence of this TCR beta chain was determined in a study of T-cell reconstitution after alpha-beta-depleted transplantation in children. Findings and limits, study-wide: Approximately two months post-transplant, alpha-beta T cells reportedly originated from several hundred expanded graft clones. Newly produced T cells mostly provided counts and TCRbeta diversity after one year, as hyperexpanded clones declined.

Unique molecular identifiers were incorporated during preparation of the TCRbeta library. TCRdb analysed the PCR reads with MiXCR anew, one entry per CDR3 protein. Here the sample spans a few hundred thousand distinct CDR3 sequences, 10% to 15% being singletons. Notes on this clonotype: Its antigen remains unknown.

Specimen: PBMCs, mostly from graft donor cells, collected 360 days after TCRalphabeta/CD19-depleted stem cell transplant. This TCR was recovered from a male patient younger than 18 who had a stem cell transplant for acute myeloid leukemia, so the T cells may come from the graft donor.

Here the CDR3 reads CASSQDYWTRTYSSYNEQFF. The CDR3 DNA reads TGCGCCAGCAGCCAAGATTATTGGACGCGTACCTATAGCTCCTACAATGAGCAGTTCTTC. This chain links TRBV4-3 with TRBJ2-1; unclear D gene. The germline V gene encodes CDR1 LGHNA and CDR2 YSLEER. This CDR3 has 20 residues. Trimming removed 0 bases from V and 0 bases from J, with 21 bases in between.